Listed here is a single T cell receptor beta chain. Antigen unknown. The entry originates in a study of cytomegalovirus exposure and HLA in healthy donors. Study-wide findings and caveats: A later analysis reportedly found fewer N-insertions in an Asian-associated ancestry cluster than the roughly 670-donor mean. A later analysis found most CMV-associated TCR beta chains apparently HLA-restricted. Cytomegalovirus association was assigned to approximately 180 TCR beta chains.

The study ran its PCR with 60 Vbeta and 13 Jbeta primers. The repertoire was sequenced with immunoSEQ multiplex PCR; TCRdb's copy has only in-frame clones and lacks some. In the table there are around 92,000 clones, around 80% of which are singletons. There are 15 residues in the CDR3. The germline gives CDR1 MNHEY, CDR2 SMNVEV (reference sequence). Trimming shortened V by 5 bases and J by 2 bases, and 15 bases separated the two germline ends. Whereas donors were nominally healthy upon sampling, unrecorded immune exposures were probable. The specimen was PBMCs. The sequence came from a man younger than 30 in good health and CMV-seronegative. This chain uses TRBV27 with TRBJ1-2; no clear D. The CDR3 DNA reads TGTGCCAGCAGTGCTACCCTGGGAGAGAACTATGGCTACACCTTC. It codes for CASSATLGENYGYTF.